Presented here are 20 T cell receptor beta chains from one specimen sequenced in a study of T cells in Graves' hyperthyroidism and ophthalmopathy. Amplified TCR beta CDR3 regions derived from RNA transcripts. HTBI primers were the set used in a first-round RT-PCR of the TCR CDR3. TCRdb redid the calling of the multiplex PCR reads with MiXCR, one entry per CDR3 protein. Of more than 450,000 distinct CDR3 sequences listed, 15% to 20% are singletons. Material for sequencing was blood. These receptor sequences come from a man aged 35 to 55 with Graves' ophthalmopathy.

The V and J genes are TRBV19 and TRBJ2-1; D is possibly TRBD2 (6 bases). Trimming removed 5 bases from V and 3 bases from J, with 17 bases in between. Germline CDR1 and CDR2: LNHDA and SQIVND (reference sequence). The CDR3 extends over 16 amino acids. Here the CDR3 DNA reads TGTGCCAGTAGTGTAAGAGGAGGGAGAAACTACAATGAGCAGTTCTTC. Protein: CASSVRGGRNYNEQFF.

This clonotype was counted at least ten times. This rearrangement joins TRBV5-5 to TRBJ2-3; TRBD2 matches at 8 bases. The CDR3 runs 19 residues. Germline V gives CDR1 SGHKS, CDR2 YYEKEE (reference sequence). With 2 bases clipped from V and 0 bases from J, the junction kept 14 bases outside the gene matches. CDR3 loop: CASSFSLASGYSSTDTQYF. Written as DNA, the CDR3 is TGTGCCAGCAGCTTTAGTCTCGCTAGCGGGTACTCCAGCACAGATACGCAGTATTTT.

V is TRBV30 and J is TRBJ1-6, with 7 nucleotides matching TRBD1. V was pared by 8 bases and J by 12 bases, with 16 bases of the junction left unmatched. Germline CDR1 GTSNPN, CDR2 SVGIG (reference sequence). This CDR3 region has 14 residues. The CDR3 DNA reads as TGTGCCGGGCAAACCAGGGGGGTAAATGGACCCCTCCACTTT. This sequence encodes CAGQTRGVNGPLHF.

This clonotype has more than one count but fewer than ten. The chain uses TRBV5-6 and TRBJ2-1; either TRBD1 or TRBD2 may supply D (6 bases each). CDR1 is SGHDT, CDR2 YYEEEE, per germline. The CDR3 has 15 residues. V was cut by 0 bases and J by 8 bases, with 15 bases left in between. CDR3 protein: CASSLVGGGRDEQFF. CDR3 bases: TGTGCCAGCAGCTTGGTAGGAGGGGGTAGGGATGAGCAGTTCTTC.

This clonotype has ten or more counts. V and J are TRBV7-8 and TRBJ2-3, with 7 bases fitting TRBD2. The CDR3 is 15 residues long. Germline V gene lookup returns CDR1 SGHVS and CDR2 FQNEAQ. Trimming cost V 1 base and J 6 bases; bases outside gene matches: 7. CDR3 sequence: CASSLGRGSTDTQYF. The CDR3 nucleotides read TGTGCCAGCAGCTTAGGGCGCGGGAGTACCGATACGCAGTATTTT. Drawing the rest from reference TRBV7-8 and TRBJ2-3, the complete variable domain is GAGVSQSPRYKVAKRGQDVALRCDPISGHVSLFWYQQALGQGPEFLTYFQNEAQLDKSGLPSDRFFAERPEGSVSTLKIQRTQQEDSAVYLCASSLGRGSTDTQYFGPGTRLTVL.

This clonotype was seen only a few times. The chain links TRBV3-1 to TRBJ2-3; the D gene is possibly TRBD2 (7 bases). CDR1 and CDR2 from the germline V gene are LGHDT and YNNKEL (reference sequence). V was cut by 5 bases and J by 5 bases, with 17 bases left in between. This CDR3 spans 15 amino acids. The CDR3 DNA sequence: TGTGCCAGCAGCTCCTTGGGGGGGGCAAAAGATACGCAGTATTTT. Translating gives CASSSLGGAKDTQYF.

On this clonotype itself: At one end, the junction sequence differs from germline, possibly due to a read error. The J gene is TRBJ2-7, the V gene TRBV5-1; D tentatively reads TRBD1 or TRBD2 (6 bases each). The germline gives CDR1 SGHRS, CDR2 YFSETQ. This CDR3 contains 17 residues. CDR3 sequence: CASGLAGRQGWLNEQYF. CDR3 coding DNA: TGCGCCAGCGGCTTGGCGGGGAGGCAGGGGTGGTTGAACGAGCAGTACTTC.

This clonotype has a count of ten or more. This chain joins TRBV29-1 and TRBJ2-5; TRBD2 is a possible D gene (5 bases). Germline V lookup: CDR1 SQVTM, CDR2 ANQGSEA. The CDR3 is 14 amino acids. V was pared by 3 bases and J by 2 bases, with 13 bases between. CDR3 protein: CSVDGEAGQETQYF. Here the CDR3 DNA reads TGCAGCGTTGATGGAGAGGCGGGTCAAGAGACCCAGTACTTC.

Of note for this clonotype: Since a much larger clone is just one base distant, this may be a read error. The V call is TRBV11-2, the J call TRBJ1-2; D may be TRBD1 (6 bases). Germline CDR1 and CDR2: SGHAT and FQNNGV. The CDR3 covers 12 residues. CDR3 in amino acids: CTSSPRTAGYTF. CDR3 nucleotide sequence: TGTACCAGCAGCCCTAGGACAGCAGGCTACACCTTC.

This clonotype occurred many times. The genes are TRBV11-2 and TRBJ2-5; 8 bases fit TRBD2. The V gene's germline CDR1 is SGHAT and CDR2 FQNNGV. V lost 5 bases, J lost 4 bases, and 6 bases stayed unmatched. The CDR3 is made up of 14 amino acids. CDR3 amino acids: CASSLNGGGETQYF. DNA for the CDR3: TGTGCCAGCAGCCTGAACGGGGGGGGAGAGACCCAGTACTTC. The complete variable domain, with remaining parts taken from reference TRBV11-2 and TRBJ2-5, reads EAGVAQSPRYKIIEKRQSVAFWCNPISGHATLYWYQQILGQGPKLLIQFQNNGVVDDSQLPKDRFSAERLKGVDSTLKIQPAKLEDSAVYLCASSLNGGGETQYFGPGTRLLVL.

This clonotype was seen only a few times. The V call is TRBV2, the J call TRBJ1-3; the D gene is possibly TRBD1 (6 bases). The germline V and J ends were trimmed by 7 bases and 4 bases, with 8 bases remaining between them. The length of the CDR3 is 12 residues. Germline V gives CDR1 SNHLY, CDR2 FYNNEI. The CDR3 DNA reads as TGTGCCAGCAACGACAGGGGAAACACCATATATTTT. Its protein product is CASNDRGNTIYF. The entire variable domain, with the rest obtained from reference TRBV2 and TRBJ1-3, is as follows: EPEVTQTPSHQVTQMGQEVILRCVPISNHLYFYWYRQILGQKVEFLVSFYNNEISEKSEIFDDQFSVERPDGSNFTLKIRSTKLEDSAMYFCASNDRGNTIYFGEGSWLTVV.

This clonotype was observed a handful of times. This rearrangement joins TRBV20-1 to TRBJ2-7; TRBD2 is a possible D gene (5 bases). V was shortened by 3 bases and J by 2 bases, with 11 bases between the two germline ends. Germline V CDR1 and CDR2: DFQATT, SNEGSKA (reference sequence). The length of the CDR3 is 13 residues. The CDR3 protein is CSASRSGAYEQYF. The CDR3 DNA reads TGCAGTGCTAGCCGATCCGGGGCCTACGAGCAGTACTTC.

In this sample, this clonotype turned up a few times. The chain combines TRBV20-1 with TRBJ2-7; 11 bases are shared with TRBD2. V was pared by 3 bases and J by 4 bases, with 11 bases of the junction left unmatched. CDR1 and CDR2 from the germline V gene are DFQATT and SNEGSKA (reference sequence). The CDR3 has 16 amino acids. As DNA, the CDR3 is TGCAGTGCTAGTATCCCCACTAGCGGGAGTTCTTACGAGCAGTACTTC. Translation gives CSASIPTSGSSYEQYF.

V and J are TRBV7-9 and TRBJ1-6; a possible D gene is TRBD1 (6 bases). Germline V gene data show CDR1 as SEHNR and CDR2 as FQNEAQ (reference sequence). The CDR3 runs 13 residues. V dropped 4 bases and J dropped 9 bases, with 10 bases sitting between them. The CDR3 bases are TGTGCCAGCAGCTGGATGACAGGTTCACCCCTCCACTTT. Its protein is CASSWMTGSPLHF.

The chain links TRBV6-1 to TRBJ1-1, with a tentative D call TRBD1 (6 bases). Between the trimmed V and J ends, which lost 3 bases and 8 bases, there was a span of 22 bases. Per the germline V gene, CDR1 is MNHNS and CDR2 is SASEGT. The CDR3 runs to 16 residues. The CDR3 coding sequence is TGTGCCAGCAGTGATGGGGGGGGGCTCCTCCCCAAAGAAGCTTTCTTT. Translation: CASSDGGGLLPKEAFF.

This clonotype appeared many times. The chain joins TRBV11-2 to TRBJ2-5; TRBD2 aligns across 10 bases. V lost 0 bases, J lost 7 bases, and 14 bases stayed unmatched. Germline V gene data show CDR1 as SGHAT and CDR2 as FQNNGV. There are 18 residues in the CDR3. CDR3 in amino acids: CASSLDSELLAGAGTQYF. CDR3 nucleotide sequence: TGTGCCAGCAGCTTAGATTCGGAGTTGCTAGCGGGAGCCGGGACCCAGTACTTC.

This clonotype was detected a few times. The chain joins TRBV28 to TRBJ1-2, with D tentatively TRBD1 (5 bases). This CDR3 is 15 amino acids long. Germline V lookup: CDR1 MDHEN, CDR2 SYDVKM. V was clipped by 5 bases and J by 5 bases, with 18 bases between them. This CDR3 reads CASSPRLGRGYGYTF. CDR3 DNA sequence: TGTGCCAGCAGTCCTCGGCTTGGAAGGGGATATGGCTACACCTTC.

The rearrangement links TRBV7-2 to TRBJ2-1; no firm D call. Germline-derived CDR1 and CDR2 are SGHTA and FQGNSA. The CDR3 consists of 13 residues. Between the trimmed V and J ends, which lost 9 bases and 5 bases, there was a span of 14 bases. This chain's CDR3 is CASSAYSNNEQFF. The CDR3 DNA is TGTGCCAGTAGTGCCTACAGTAACAATGAGCAGTTCTTC.

The chain carries TRBV3-1 and TRBJ2-5, with 8 bases matching TRBD1. Germline V CDR1 and CDR2: LGHDT, YNNKEL (reference sequence). Trimming cost V 4 bases and J 2 bases; bases outside gene matches: 0. This CDR3 has 13 amino acids. CDR3 in amino acids: CASSRQGQETQYF. The CDR3 coding sequence is TGTGCCAGCAGCCGACAGGGGCAAGAGACCCAGTACTTC.

The chain employs TRBV3-1 and TRBJ2-1; TRBD2 aligns across 11 bases. Germline loops: CDR1 LGHDT, CDR2 YNNKEL (reference sequence). The V segment lost 1 base and the J segment 7 bases; nucleotides outside the gene matches: 9. The CDR3 has 17 amino acids. DNA for the CDR3: TGTGCCAGCAGCCAAGTGAGGGCTAGCGGGAGGAATAATGAGCAGTTCTTC. Protein sequence: CASSQVRASGRNNEQFF.